Following are 3 T cell receptor beta chains from one sample sequenced in a study of prognosis after radiotherapy for stage I lung cancer. Template was genomic DNA; TCR beta CDR3 amplified in two multiplex PCR rounds. Individual primers that were specific to each TRBV and TRBJ gene served in first-round PCR. MiXCR, applied by TCRdb to the multiplex PCR reads, yields one record per CDR3 protein. The repertoire holds about 26,000 distinct CDR3 sequences, with 25% to 30% as singletons. The sample consisted of PBMCs, taken before or after stereotactic body radiation therapy (not recorded which). These receptor sequences come from a donor older than 45 with non-small cell lung cancer.

As concerns this clonotype: A far larger clone lies a single base away; this is likely a read error. The V and J genes are TRBV6-6 and TRBJ1-1; possibly TRBD1 for D (6 bases). Per germline, CDR1 MNHNY and CDR2 SVGAGI (reference sequence). V was shortened by 0 bases and J by 10 bases, with 21 bases between the two germline ends. CDR3 length equals 16 residues. The CDR3 is CASSYSGGRDISGAFF. The CDR3, as DNA: TGTGCCAGCAGTTACTCGGGGGGACGGGACATCTCGGGAGCTTTCTTT.

This chain links TRBV11-3 with TRBJ2-3, with 10 nucleotides matching TRBD2. V gave up 4 bases and J gave up 2 bases; unmatched junction bases: 9. CDR3 length: 17 amino acids. Germline CDR1 SGHNT, CDR2 YENEEA. The CDR3 region is CASSSPTLAGVTDTQYF. CDR3 in DNA: TGTGCCAGCAGCTCGCCGACGCTAGCGGGGGTCACAGATACGCAGTATTTT.

This clonotype appeared once. This clone may be a read error of a much larger clone one base away. The V and J genes are TRBV15 and TRBJ2-1; 7 bases line up with TRBD2. The length of the CDR3 is 15 residues. Germline V gene data show CDR1 as LNHNV and CDR2 as YYDKDF (reference sequence). J was trimmed by 2 bases and V by 9 bases; bases with no gene match: 10. The CDR3 loop is CATSGTIAPYNEQFF. CDR3 sequence (DNA): TGTGCCACTAGTGGGACTATCGCGCCCTACAATGAGCAGTTCTTC.